This paragraph reports one T cell receptor (beta chain). TCRdb's table, derived via immunoSEQ multiplex PCR, lists solely in-frame clones and lacks some. The repertoire includes more than 110,000 clones, approximately 90% of them detected once, and approximately 9% sits in the top ten. The source of the sample is a study of control samples from healthy donors and cancer patients. V lost 8 bases and J lost 6, with 8 bases in between. CDR1 is SNHLY, CDR2 FYNNEI, per germline. The CDR3 length is 11 residues. The origin of this receptor is a woman aged 25 to 39 in good health. The chain joins TRBV2 to TRBJ2-4; D gene unclear. The sample was blood. CDR3 amino acids: CASSEVNIQYF. The DNA for the CDR3 is TGTGCCAGCTCCGAAGTAAACATTCAGTACTTC.